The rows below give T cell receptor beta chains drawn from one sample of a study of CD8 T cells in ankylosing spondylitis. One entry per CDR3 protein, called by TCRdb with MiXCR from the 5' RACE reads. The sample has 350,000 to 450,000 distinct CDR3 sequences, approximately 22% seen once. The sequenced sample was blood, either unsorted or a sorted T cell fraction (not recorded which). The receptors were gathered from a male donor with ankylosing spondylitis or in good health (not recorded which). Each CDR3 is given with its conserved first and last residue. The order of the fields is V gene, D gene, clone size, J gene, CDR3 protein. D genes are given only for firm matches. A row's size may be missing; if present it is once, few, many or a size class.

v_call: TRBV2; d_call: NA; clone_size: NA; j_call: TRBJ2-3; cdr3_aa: CASIPKRIRGSTDTQYF
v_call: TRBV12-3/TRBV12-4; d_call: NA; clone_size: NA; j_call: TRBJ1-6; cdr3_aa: CASSGAGRNSPLHF
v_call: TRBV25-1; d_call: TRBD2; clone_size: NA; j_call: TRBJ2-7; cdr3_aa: CASSWEAGSSYEQYF
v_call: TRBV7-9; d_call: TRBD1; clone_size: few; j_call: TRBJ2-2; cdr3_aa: CASSSGQVNTGELFF
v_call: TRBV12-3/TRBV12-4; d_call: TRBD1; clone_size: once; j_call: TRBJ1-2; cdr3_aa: CASSLAPTGQDGYTF
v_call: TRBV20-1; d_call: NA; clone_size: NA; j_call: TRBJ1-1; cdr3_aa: CSARAMGLTEAFF
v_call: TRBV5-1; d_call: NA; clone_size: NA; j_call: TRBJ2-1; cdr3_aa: CASSSGGQSKQFF
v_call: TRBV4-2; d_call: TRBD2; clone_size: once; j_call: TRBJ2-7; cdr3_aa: CASSQGHGTSDYEQYF
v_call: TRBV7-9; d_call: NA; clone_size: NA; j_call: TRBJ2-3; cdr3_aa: CASSLGGGGPTDTQYF
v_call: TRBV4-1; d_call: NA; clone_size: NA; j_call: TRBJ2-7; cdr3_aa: CASSPSNGVGEQYF
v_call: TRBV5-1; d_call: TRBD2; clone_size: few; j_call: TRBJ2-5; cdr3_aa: CASSGLAGLETQYF
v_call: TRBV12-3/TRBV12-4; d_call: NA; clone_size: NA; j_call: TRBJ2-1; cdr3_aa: CASSFGLPYNEQFF
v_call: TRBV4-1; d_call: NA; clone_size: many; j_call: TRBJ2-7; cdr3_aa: CASSQDQGEWDSYEQYF
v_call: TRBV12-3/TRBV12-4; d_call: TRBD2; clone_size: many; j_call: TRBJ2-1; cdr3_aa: CASSPGTTYNEQFF
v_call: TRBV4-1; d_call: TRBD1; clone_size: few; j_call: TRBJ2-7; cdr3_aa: CASSQPGQGKYEQYF
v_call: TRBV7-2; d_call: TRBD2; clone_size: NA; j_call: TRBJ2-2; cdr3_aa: CASSLPRGGGATGELFF
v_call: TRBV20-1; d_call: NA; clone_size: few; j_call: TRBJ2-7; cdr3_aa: CSARDTLGWDEQYF
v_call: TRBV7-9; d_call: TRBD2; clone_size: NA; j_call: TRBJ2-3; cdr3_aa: CASSLGTSGSQDTQYF
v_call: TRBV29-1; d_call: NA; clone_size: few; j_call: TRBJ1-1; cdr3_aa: CSVQMNTEAFF
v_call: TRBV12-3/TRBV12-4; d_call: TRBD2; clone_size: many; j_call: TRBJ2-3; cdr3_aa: CASMRETDTQYF
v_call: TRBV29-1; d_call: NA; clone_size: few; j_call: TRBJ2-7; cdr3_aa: CSGVGDKTYEQYF
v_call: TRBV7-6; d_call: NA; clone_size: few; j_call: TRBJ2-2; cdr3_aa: CASSTIPGRNTGELFF
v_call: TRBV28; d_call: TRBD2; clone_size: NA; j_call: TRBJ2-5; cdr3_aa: CASSTTTSGGGFLETQYF
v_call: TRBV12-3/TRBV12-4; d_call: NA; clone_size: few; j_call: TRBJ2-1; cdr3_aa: CASSLAGGPLNEQFF
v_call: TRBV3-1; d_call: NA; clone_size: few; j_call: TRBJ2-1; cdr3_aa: CASSQDWRQTYNEQFF
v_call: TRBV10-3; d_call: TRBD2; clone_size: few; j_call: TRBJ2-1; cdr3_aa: CAISSGGSYNEQFF
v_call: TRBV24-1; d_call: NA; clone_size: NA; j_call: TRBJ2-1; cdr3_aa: CATSGRTDSYNEQFF
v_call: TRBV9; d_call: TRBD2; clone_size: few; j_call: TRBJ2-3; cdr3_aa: CASSVGLRGGPDTQYF
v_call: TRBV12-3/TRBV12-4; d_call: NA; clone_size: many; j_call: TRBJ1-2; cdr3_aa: CASSLGYGYTF
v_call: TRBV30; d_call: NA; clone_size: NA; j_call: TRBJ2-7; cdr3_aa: CAWTRTGLAYEQYF
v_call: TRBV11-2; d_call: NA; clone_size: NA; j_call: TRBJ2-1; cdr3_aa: CASSLVPLTEHSYNEQFF
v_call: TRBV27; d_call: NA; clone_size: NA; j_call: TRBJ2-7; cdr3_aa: CASSSEGQGGAYEQYF
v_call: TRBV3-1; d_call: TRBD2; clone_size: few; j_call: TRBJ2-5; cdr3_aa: CASSVRPQRGEETQYF
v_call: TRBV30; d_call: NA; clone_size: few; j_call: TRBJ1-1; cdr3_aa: CAWKDTPNTEAFF
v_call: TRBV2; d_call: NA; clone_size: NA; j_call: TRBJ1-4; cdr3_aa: CTSSSFPREAATNEKLFF
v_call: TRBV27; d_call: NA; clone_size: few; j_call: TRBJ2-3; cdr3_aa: CGLSEAAVSSPRDTQYF
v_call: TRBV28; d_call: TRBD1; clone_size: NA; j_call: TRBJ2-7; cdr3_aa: CASSRPSDRLYEQYF
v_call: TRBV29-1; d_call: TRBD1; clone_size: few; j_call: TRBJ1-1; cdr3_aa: CSGSTGGPTEAFF
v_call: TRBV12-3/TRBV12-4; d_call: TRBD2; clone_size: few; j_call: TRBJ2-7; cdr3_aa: CASRIAGGSYEQYF
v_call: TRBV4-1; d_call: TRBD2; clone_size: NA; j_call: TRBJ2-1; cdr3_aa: CASSQESASGIWQQFF
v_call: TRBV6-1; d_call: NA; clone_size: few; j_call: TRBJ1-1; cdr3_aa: CASTGRVITEAFF
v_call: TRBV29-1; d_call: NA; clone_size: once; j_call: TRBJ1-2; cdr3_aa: CSVDIGYGYTF
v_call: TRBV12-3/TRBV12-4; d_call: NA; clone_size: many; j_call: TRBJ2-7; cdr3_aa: CASSYGTTYEQYF